The 20 T cell receptor beta chains below all came from one sample that was sequenced in a study of blood T cell repertoires in COVID-19. Assay used: immunoSEQ multiplex PCR; TCRdb lists only in-frame clones, some missing. The data contain 250,000 to 300,000 clones, 75% to 90% of them singletons. Sequencing input: PBMCs or T cells enriched from blood (not recorded which). The receptors derive from a woman between 45 and 65 years old who had recovered from COVID-19.

The chain has TRBV19 and TRBJ1-5, with D perhaps matching TRBD1 (5 bases). Trimming shortened V by 6 bases and J by 6 bases, and 18 bases separated the two germline ends. CDR1 and CDR2 from the germline V gene are LNHDA and SQIVND (reference sequence). The CDR3 has 15 residues. CDR3 sequence reads: CASSYGQAVSQPQHF. The CDR3, as DNA: TGTGCCAGTAGCTATGGACAAGCCGTGAGTCAGCCCCAGCATTTT.

This clone has just a few counts. The chain links TRBV5-4 to TRBJ2-5; 8 positions agree with TRBD1. CDR1 SGHNT and CDR2 YYREEE come from the germline V gene (reference sequence). The CDR3 has 14 amino acids. The V and J ends lost 4 bases and 5 bases, in that order; junction bases with no gene match: 7. The CDR3 DNA reads TGTGCCAGCAGCCCACAGGGGGTACGGGAGACCCAGTACTTC. This sequence encodes CASSPQGVRETQYF. Drawing the rest from reference TRBV5-4 and TRBJ2-5, the complete variable domain is ETGVTQSPTHLIKTRGQQVTLRCSSQSGHNTVSWYQQALGQGPQFIFQYYREEENGRGNFPPRFSGLQFPNYSSELNVNALELDDSALYLCASSPQGVRETQYFGPGTRLLVL.

The CDR3 DNA is TGTGCCAGCAGTGATAGTGGACAGCGAAACTATGGCTACACCTTC. Translating it yields CASSDSGQRNYGYTF. The rearrangement joins TRBV2 to TRBJ1-2; D possibly corresponds to TRBD1 (6 bases). The V end lost 3 bases, the J end lost 2 bases, and 13 bases lay between the germline ends. Germline-derived CDR1 and CDR2 are SNHLY and FYNNEI. CDR3 length: 15 amino acids.

The rearrangement links TRBV5-1 to TRBJ1-2, with no clear D. The CDR3 sequence is 12 residues long. Germline values: CDR1 SGHRS, CDR2 YFSETQ. V lost 1 base and J lost 6, with 7 bases in between. The CDR3 DNA follows: TGCGCCAGCAGCTTGACTAAGGATGGCTACACCTTC. It encodes CASSLTKDGYTF. The complete variable domain, with remaining parts taken from reference TRBV5-1 and TRBJ1-2, reads KAGVTQTPRYLIKTRGQQVTLSCSPISGHRSVSWYQQTPGQGLQFLFEYFSETQRNKGNFPGRFSGRQFSNSRSEMNVSTLELGDSALYLCASSLTKDGYTFGSGTRLTVV.

This rearrangement joins TRBV5-4 to TRBJ2-1; 9 bases match TRBD2. Germline-derived CDR1 and CDR2 are SGHNT and YYREEE (reference sequence). This CDR3 is built from 14 residues. Trimming cost V 0 bases and J 10 bases; bases outside gene matches: 5. CDR3 residues: CASSLDGTSLEQFF. The DNA of the CDR3 is TGTGCCAGCAGCTTGGACGGGACTAGCCTCGAGCAGTTCTTC.

The chain recombines TRBV11-3 with TRBJ2-1, with D hard to call. The CDR3 spans 15 residues. Trimming removed 5 bases at V and 1 base at J, with 12 bases between. CDR1 is SGHNT, CDR2 YENEEA, per germline. This chain's CDR3 is CASSSQRDSYNEQFF. CDR3 sequence (DNA): TGTGCCAGCAGCAGCCAGCGCGATTCCTACAATGAGCAGTTCTTC.

This chain uses TRBV3-1 (or the pseudogene TRBV3-2) with TRBJ1-1, with TRBD1 as a possible D gene (5 bases). CDR3 length: 15 amino acids. The V gene lost 1 base and the J gene lost 5 bases, with 14 bases spanning the gap. Germline V gene sequence: CDR1 LGHDT, CDR2 YNNKEL (reference sequence). The CDR3 reads CASSQGATGGTEAFF. In DNA, the CDR3 is TGTGCCAGCAGCCAAGGAGCGACGGGGGGGACTGAAGCTTTCTTT.

The rearrangement uses TRBV19 and TRBJ2-3, with a weak D call TRBD1 (6 bases). The CDR3 covers 15 residues. Trimming left V 5 bases short and J 3 bases short, with 15 bases between. Germline CDR1 reads LNHDA; CDR2 reads SQIVND (reference sequence). CDR3 nucleotides: TGTGCCAGTAGTGGGAGCGGACAGAGGACAGATACGCAGTATTTT. Translated: CASSGSGQRTDTQYF.

The J gene is TRBJ2-7, the V gene TRBV27; D is undetermined. Per the germline V gene, CDR1 is MNHEY and CDR2 is SMNVEV (reference sequence). Trimming removed 5 bases at V and 5 bases at J, with 22 bases between. The CDR3 has 16 residues. The CDR3 loop is CASSAIGVTIGDEQYF. CDR3 coding DNA: TGTGCCAGCAGTGCCATCGGAGTCACCATTGGCGACGAGCAGTACTTC.

This sequence joins TRBV10-3 and TRBJ2-1; perhaps TRBD2 as D (5 bases). The germline CDR1 and CDR2 sequences are ENHRY and SYGVKD. This CDR3 has 15 amino acids. V was pared by 7 bases and J by 0 bases, with 13 bases between. CDR3 protein: CAITRIEGSYNEQFF. The CDR3 DNA sequence: TGTGCCATCACAAGGATCGAGGGCTCCTACAATGAGCAGTTCTTC.

The V and J genes are TRBV6-5 and TRBJ1-6, with 10 positions matching TRBD1. V lost 4 bases to trimming and J lost 9 bases; unmatched junction nucleotides: 6. The CDR3 totals 15 residues. The germline V gene encodes CDR1 MNHEY and CDR2 SVGAGI. Written as DNA, the CDR3 is TGTGCCAGCAGTTCGGACAGGGGGAAAGGTTCACCCCTCCACTTT. Its translation: CASSSDRGKGSPLHF.

Of note for this clone: Other DNA sequences in the same sample also yield this CDR3. The gene calls are TRBV5-5 and TRBJ1-6; D may be TRBD1 (6 bases). V was pared by 4 bases and J by 6 bases, with 11 bases between. Germline V CDR1 and CDR2: SGHKS, YYEKEE (reference sequence). The CDR3 sequence is 14 residues long. The CDR3 nucleotides are TGTGCCAGCAGCCCAGGGGCTGGTAATTCACCCCTCCACTTT. Translating it yields CASSPGAGNSPLHF.

The chain carries TRBV16 and TRBJ1-4, with TRBD1 identical over 11 bases. The germline V gene has CDR1 KGHSY and CDR2 FQNENV. V dropped 4 bases and J dropped 10; count of bases not matched to a gene: 2. CDR3 length equals 13 residues. DNA of the CDR3: TGTGCCAGCAGCCCCGGGACAGGGGGAAAACTGTTTTTT. Its translation: CASSPGTGGKLFF.

The rearrangement links TRBV27 to TRBJ1-1, with 8 bases that match TRBD1. Germline values: CDR1 MNHEY, CDR2 SMNVEV (reference sequence). The V gene end was trimmed by 8 bases and the J gene end by 1 base; junction bases not matched to a gene: 6. The CDR3 sequence is 14 residues long. CDR3 in amino acids: CASLSTGANTEAFF. CDR3 DNA: TGTGCCAGCTTATCGACAGGGGCGAACACTGAAGCTTTCTTT.

The chain combines TRBV5-8 with TRBJ2-1; D remains ambiguous. Germline CDR1 is SGHTS and CDR2 is YDEGEE. The CDR3 is 15 amino acids. Trimming removed 0 bases at V and 4 bases at J, with 11 bases between. In nucleotides, the CDR3 is TGTGCCAGCAGCTTGGCCACAATCGTGTACAATGAGCAGTTCTTC. Its protein product is CASSLATIVYNEQFF.

The CDR3 protein is CASTVSELMNTEAFF. The CDR3 coding sequence is TGTGCCAGTACCGTATCGGAGCTGATGAACACTGAAGCTTTCTTT. The V gene is TRBV19, the J gene TRBJ1-1; D uncertain. The ends were cut back, 7 bases at V and 0 bases at J, with 15 bases in the middle. This CDR3 contains 15 residues. CDR1 and CDR2 (germline): LNHDA, SQIVND (reference sequence).

A single count supports this clone. The genes are TRBV20-1 and TRBJ2-2; 15 bases line up with TRBD2. V was pared by 3 bases and J by 6 bases, with 5 bases of the junction left unmatched. This CDR3 contains 16 residues. Germline CDR1 is DFQATT and CDR2 is SNEGSKA (reference sequence). CDR3 DNA: TGCAGTGCTAGTTTGGGGACTAGCGGGAGGTCCGGGGAGCTGTTTTTT. Translated, it gives CSASLGTSGRSGELFF.

This chain connects TRBV7-6 to TRBJ2-7, with TRBD1 matching over 8 bases. Looked up from germline, CDR1 is SGHVS and CDR2 is FNYEAQ. The CDR3 runs to 16 residues. The junction had 8 bases not matched to a gene; V was cut back by 3 bases and J by 1 base. CDR3 residues: CASSLATGQVSYEQYF. The CDR3 nucleotides read TGTGCCAGCAGCTTGGCAACGGGACAGGTATCCTACGAGCAGTACTTC.

This chain uses TRBV3-1 (or the pseudogene TRBV3-2) with TRBJ1-3; no definite D call. The CDR3 is made up of 14 amino acids. The V gene lost 0 bases and the J gene lost 5 bases, with 8 bases spanning the gap. Germline values: CDR1 LGHDT, CDR2 YNNKEL (reference sequence). CDR3 in amino acids: CASSQEGLRNTIYF. CDR3 sequence (DNA): TGTGCCAGCAGCCAAGAGGGCCTCAGAAACACCATATATTTT.

This rearrangement joins TRBV20-1 to TRBJ1-1; 7 nucleotides match TRBD1. CDR3 length: 17 amino acids. Germline trimming cut 3 bases from V and 0 bases from J; bases unmatched to any gene: 13. CDR1 is DFQATT and CDR2 is SNEGSKA in the germline V gene (reference sequence). In nucleotides, the CDR3 is TGCAGTGCTAGTGGGTTTAGGAGGGGGCGAATGAACACTGAAGCTTTCTTT. The encoded protein is CSASGFRRGRMNTEAFF.